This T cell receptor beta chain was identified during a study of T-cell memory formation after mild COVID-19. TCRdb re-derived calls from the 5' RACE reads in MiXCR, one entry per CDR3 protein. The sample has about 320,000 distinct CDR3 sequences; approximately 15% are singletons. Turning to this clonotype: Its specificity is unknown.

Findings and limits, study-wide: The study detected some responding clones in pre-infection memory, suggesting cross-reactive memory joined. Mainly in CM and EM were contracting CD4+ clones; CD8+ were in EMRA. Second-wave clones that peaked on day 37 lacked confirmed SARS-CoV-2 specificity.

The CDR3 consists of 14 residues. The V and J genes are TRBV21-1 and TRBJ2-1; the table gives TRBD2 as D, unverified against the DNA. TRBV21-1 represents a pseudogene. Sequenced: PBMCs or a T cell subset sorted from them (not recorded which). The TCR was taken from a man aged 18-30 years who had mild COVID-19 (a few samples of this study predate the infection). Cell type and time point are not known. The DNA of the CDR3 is TGTGCCAGCAGCAAAGAGGCGGGATACAATGAGCAGTTCTTC. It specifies CASSKEAGYNEQFF.